This TCR beta chain was sequenced during a study of T cell repertoires in cytomegalovirus infection. Study information: Well-studied HLA-B-restricted epitopes and recently identified HLA-C-restricted epitopes of CMV were both used in the study. In public TCR beta signatures, there were indications of both CMV infection and matching HLA type. Study-level findings and limits: The cumulative frequency of public TCR beta families distinguished individuals who carried CMV together with the relevant HLA. In two of eight donors, the top clonotype was HLA-C-restricted CMV-specific.

As for this clonotype: The antigen is undetermined.

TCRdb re-analysed the reads in MiXCR, keeping a single row per CDR3 protein. Among about 150,000 distinct CDR3 sequences listed, roughly 32% were seen once. V shed 2 bases and J 6 bases; nucleotides not matched to a gene: 1. Germline loops: CDR1 MNHNS, CDR2 SASEGT. The CDR3 length is 15 residues. This chain connects TRBV6-1 to TRBJ2-2; 12 positions agree with TRBD2. The TCR was taken from a human donor in good health (CMV status not recorded). Some clones in this sample may be carry-over from other donors' samples. The source was CD8+ T cells from cultured PBMCs, collected from culture after CMV antigen stimulation. As DNA, the CDR3 is TGTGCCAGCAGTGAATGGACTAGCGGGGCCGGGGAGCTGTTTTTT. Encoded protein: CASSEWTSGAGELFF.